The TCR beta chain described here comes from a study of tumor and adjacent non-tumor tissue in lung cancer (dated by TCRdb to 2016 to 2019). A note on the overall study: Patients with adenocarcinoma (around eleven), squamous cell carcinoma (2) and small cell lung cancer (1) were included in the cohort. Bulk TCRbeta repertoires were compared between lung tumor tissue and matched distant non-tumor lung tissue obtained from under 18 lung cancer patients. Ages among the approximately 15 patients ranged from roughly 31 to 80 years, there were some 10 men and 5 women, and disease was at TNM stage I to III. For each patient, one tumor sample and one normal lung sample were taken, giving around 30 paired specimens that underwent TCRbeta CDR3 sequencing. A total of roughly 120,000,000 productive TCRbeta reads were generated by sequencing, corresponding to an average of approximately 4.5 million reads per sample. What the research found in general, with its limitations: The top 100 clones accounted for a significantly larger cumulative portion of the repertoire in normal lung than in tumor tissue. Neither the sequencing platform nor unique molecular identifiers are named or mentioned anywhere in the methods. TCR diversity (inverse Simpson) was significantly higher in tumor than in normal lung tissue (about 400 vs 150, P = 0.0075, Mann-Whitney U test). Because peripheral blood was not sequenced, the blood TCRbeta repertoires of the lung cancer patients in the study went unexamined. Only about 15 patients were in the cohort, and the authors stated that larger samples and more detailed clinical data are needed. TCR diversity was significantly higher in younger patients, and greater tumor TCR diversity was associated with shorter overall survival and shorter disease-free survival.

The method was multiplex PCR. For sequencing, an Illumina HiSeq 2500 was employed. Following protocols modified from ARM-PCR, the researchers constructed TCRbeta libraries through three rounds of nested PCR with primers (Table S4). PCR products of 200-500 bp were gel-excised and purified with the QIAquick gel extraction kit before sequencing. The authors' pipeline ran thus. Reads were cleaned using Trimmomatic, were merged into complete CDR3 sequences using FLASH, and were assigned to V(D)J germline segments using MiTCR. VDJtools was used to compute clonal diversity as the inverse Simpson's index. Productive reads were defined as in-frame sequences without a premature stop codon. TCRdb ran its own pipeline on the public reads, namely fastp trimming at Q25 and MiXCR clone calling, and kept in-frame beta chains. Rows with one shared CDR3 protein collapse into an entry with the most common genes and DNA. The V and J calls and clone size come from TCRdb's table, not from the authors' own analysis. For this sample the table gives some 66,000 distinct CDR3 sequences, of which about 56% were detected only once. Around 33% of the sample comes from the top ten.

RNA was isolated from bulk unsorted tissue, and RNA quality was assessed with a NanoDrop ND-1000 and an Agilent 2100. Distant non-tumor tissue taken more than 3 cm from the tumor edge was used as the normal lung sample. The donors were newly diagnosed lung cancer patients admitted for thoracic surgery in China from August to November 2014 who had not received prior chemotherapy. Patients with previous radiotherapy or chemotherapy, or with another concurrent cancer, were excluded from the study. Surgical tissue pieces of about 1-2.3 cm3 were preserved in RNAlater solution and stored at -80 °C until use. Remarks on this clonotype: This receptor's antigen is unknown. The junction and the germline gene differ at one end; a read error may be behind it.

CDR1 SGHAT and CDR2 FQDESV are derived from the germline V gene (reference sequence). The CDR3 contains 14 residues, cysteine and phenylalanine counted. Here the CDR3 DNA is all that survives: 42 bases in frame from base 1. The sample was distant non-tumor lung tissue. The V and J segments used are TRBV11-1 and TRBJ2-5; the D region possibly corresponds to TRBD2 (5 bases align). The receptor was derived from a man aged 70 or older with non-small cell lung cancer. In nucleotides, the sequence is TGTGCCAGCACCCGGGGTGGTCCACAAGAGATCCAGTGCTTC. This encodes CASTRGGPQEIQCF. The entire variable domain, with the stretches around the CDR3 drawn from the reference TRBV11-1 and TRBJ2-5 proteins, is EAEVAQSPRYKITEKSQAVAFWCDPISGHATLYWYRQILGQGPELLVQFQDESVVDDSQLPKDRFSAERLKGVDSTLKIQPAELGDSAMYLCASTRGGPQEIQCFGPGTRLLVL.